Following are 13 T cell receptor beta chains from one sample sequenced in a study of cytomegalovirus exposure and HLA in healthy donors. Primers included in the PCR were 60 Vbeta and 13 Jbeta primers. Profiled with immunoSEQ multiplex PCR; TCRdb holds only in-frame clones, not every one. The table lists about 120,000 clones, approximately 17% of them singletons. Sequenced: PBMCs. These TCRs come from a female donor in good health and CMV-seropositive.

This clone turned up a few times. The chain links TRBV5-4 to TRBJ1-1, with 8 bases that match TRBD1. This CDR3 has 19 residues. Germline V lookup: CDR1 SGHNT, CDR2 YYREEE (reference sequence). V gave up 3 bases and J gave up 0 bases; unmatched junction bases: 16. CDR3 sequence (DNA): TGTGCCAGCAGCTCCAACGACAGGGGAATAACTTACATGAACACTGAAGCTTTCTTT. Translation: CASSSNDRGITYMNTEAFF.

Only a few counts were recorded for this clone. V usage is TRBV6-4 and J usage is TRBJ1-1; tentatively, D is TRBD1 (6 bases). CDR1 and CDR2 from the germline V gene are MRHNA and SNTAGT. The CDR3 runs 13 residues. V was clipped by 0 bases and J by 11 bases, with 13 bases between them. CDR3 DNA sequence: TGTGCCAGCAGTGACTCGACGACAGGCAGGGCTTTCTTT. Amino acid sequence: CASSDSTTGRAFF.

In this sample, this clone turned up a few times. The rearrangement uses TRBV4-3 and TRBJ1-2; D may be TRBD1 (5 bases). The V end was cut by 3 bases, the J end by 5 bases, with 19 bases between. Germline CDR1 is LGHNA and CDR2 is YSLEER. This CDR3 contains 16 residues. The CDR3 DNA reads TGCGCCAGCAGCCAGGAGACAGTTAACCCTACTTATGGCTACACCTTC. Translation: CASSQETVNPTYGYTF.

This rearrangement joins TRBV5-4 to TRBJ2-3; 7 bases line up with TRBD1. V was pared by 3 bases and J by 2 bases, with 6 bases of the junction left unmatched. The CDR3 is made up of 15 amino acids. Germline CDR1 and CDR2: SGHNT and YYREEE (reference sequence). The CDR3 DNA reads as TGTGCCAGCAGCTCCGAAGGGGGCCTCACAGATACGCAGTATTTT. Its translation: CASSSEGGLTDTQYF.

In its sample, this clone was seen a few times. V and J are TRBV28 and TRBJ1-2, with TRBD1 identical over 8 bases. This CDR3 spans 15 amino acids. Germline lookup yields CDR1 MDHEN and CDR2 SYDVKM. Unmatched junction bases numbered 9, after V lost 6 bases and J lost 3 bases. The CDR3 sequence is CASREGTGRYYGYTF. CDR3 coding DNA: TGTGCCAGCAGGGAAGGGACAGGCCGCTACTATGGCTACACCTTC.

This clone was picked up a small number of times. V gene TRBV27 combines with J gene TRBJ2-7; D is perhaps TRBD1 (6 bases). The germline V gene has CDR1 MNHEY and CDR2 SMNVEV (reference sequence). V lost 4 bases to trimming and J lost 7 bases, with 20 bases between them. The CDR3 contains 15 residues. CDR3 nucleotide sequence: TGTGCCAGCAGTTCGAACCCGGAGACAGGTAGTGAGCAGTACTTC. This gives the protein CASSSNPETGSEQYF.

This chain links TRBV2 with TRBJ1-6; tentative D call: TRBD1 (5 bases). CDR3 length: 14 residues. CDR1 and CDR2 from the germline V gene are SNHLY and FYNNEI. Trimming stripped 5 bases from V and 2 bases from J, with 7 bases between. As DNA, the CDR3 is TGTGCCAGCAGTCAGGGTACCTATAATTCACCCCTCCACTTT. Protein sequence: CASSQGTYNSPLHF.

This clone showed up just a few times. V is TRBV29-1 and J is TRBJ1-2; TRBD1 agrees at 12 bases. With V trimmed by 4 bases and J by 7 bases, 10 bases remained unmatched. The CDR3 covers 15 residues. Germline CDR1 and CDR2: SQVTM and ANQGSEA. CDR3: CSVGVRDRGLAGYTF. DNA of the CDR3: TGCAGCGTTGGCGTCCGGGACAGGGGGCTAGCTGGCTACACCTTC.

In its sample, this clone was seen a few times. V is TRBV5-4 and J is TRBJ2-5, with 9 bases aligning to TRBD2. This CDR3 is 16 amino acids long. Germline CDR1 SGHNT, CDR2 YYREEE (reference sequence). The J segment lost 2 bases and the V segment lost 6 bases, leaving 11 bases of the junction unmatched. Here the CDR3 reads CASTRGGGGIQETQYF. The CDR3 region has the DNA TGTGCCAGCACTCGAGGCGGGGGGGGAATACAAGAGACCCAGTACTTC.

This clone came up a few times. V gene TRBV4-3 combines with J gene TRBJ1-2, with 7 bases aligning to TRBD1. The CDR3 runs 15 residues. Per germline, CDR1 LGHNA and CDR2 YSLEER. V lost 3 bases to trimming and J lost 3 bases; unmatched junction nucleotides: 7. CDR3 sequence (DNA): TGCGCCAGCAGCCACTCGACAGGGCCCTACTATGGCTACACCTTC. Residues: CASSHSTGPYYGYTF.

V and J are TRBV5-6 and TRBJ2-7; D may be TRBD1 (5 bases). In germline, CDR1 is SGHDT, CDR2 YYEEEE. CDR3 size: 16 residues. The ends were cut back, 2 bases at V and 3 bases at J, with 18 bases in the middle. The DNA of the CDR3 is TGTGCCAGCAGCTTTAACAGGCCACCGTCGATCTACGAGCAGTACTTC. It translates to CASSFNRPPSIYEQYF.

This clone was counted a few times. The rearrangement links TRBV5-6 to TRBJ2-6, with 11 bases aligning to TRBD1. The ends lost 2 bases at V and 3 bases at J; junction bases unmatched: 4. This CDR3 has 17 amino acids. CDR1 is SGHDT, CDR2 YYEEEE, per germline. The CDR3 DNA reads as TGTGCCAGCAGCTTCGGACAGGGGGCTAATGGGGCCAACGTCCTGACTTTC. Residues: CASSFGQGANGANVLTF.

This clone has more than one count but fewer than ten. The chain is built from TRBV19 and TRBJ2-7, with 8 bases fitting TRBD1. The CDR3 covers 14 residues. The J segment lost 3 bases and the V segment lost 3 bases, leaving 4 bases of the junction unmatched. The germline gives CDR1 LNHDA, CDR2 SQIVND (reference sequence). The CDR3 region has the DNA TGTGCCAGTAGTATGACAGGGGCTAGCTACGAGCAGTACTTC. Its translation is CASSMTGASYEQYF.